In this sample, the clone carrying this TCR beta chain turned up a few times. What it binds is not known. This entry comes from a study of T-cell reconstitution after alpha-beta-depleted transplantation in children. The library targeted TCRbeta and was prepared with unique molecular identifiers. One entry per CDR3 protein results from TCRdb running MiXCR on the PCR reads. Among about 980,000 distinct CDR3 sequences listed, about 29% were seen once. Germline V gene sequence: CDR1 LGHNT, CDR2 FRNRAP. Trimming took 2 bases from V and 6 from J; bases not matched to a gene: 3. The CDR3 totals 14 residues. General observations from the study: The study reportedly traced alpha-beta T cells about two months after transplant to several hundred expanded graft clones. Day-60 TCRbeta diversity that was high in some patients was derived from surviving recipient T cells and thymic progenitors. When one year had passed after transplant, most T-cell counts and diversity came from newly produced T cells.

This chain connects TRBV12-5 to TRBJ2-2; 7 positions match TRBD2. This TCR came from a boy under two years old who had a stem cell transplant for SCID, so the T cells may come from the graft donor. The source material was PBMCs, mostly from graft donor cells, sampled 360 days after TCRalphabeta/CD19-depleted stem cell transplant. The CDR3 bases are TGTGCTAGTGGTTTGCCAACTAGCGCCGGGGAGCTGTTTTTT. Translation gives CASGLPTSAGELFF. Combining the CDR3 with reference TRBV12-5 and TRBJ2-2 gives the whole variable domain DARVTQTPRHKVTEMGQEVTMRCQPILGHNTVFWYRQTMMQGLELLAYFRNRAPLDDSGMPKDRFSAEMPDATLATLKIQPSEPRDSAVYFCASGLPTSAGELFFGEGSRLTVL.